Below are 26 T cell receptor beta chains sequenced from a single sample in a study of T cells in Graves' hyperthyroidism and ophthalmopathy. RNA transcripts yielded amplified TCR beta CDR3 regions. First-round RT-PCR of the TCR CDR3 relied on the HTBI primer set. One entry per CDR3 protein, called by TCRdb with MiXCR from the multiplex PCR reads. The table shows about 96,000 distinct CDR3 sequences, with roughly 56% occurring only once. The sample comprised blood. These receptor sequences come from a woman between 35 and 50 years old with Graves' hyperthyroidism.

This clonotype turned up a few times. Because it lacks the conserved phenylalanine or tryptophan at the end, this CDR3 is likely a read error. It is unclear where the CDR3 begins or ends on the DNA, so no DNA is shown, and the CDR3 is as TCRdb lists it. The chain recombines TRBV7-2 with TRBJ2-6; whether TRBD2, the table's D call, matches the DNA was not checked. The CDR3 is made up of 8 amino acids, end residues included. From germline, CDR1 is SGHTA and CDR2 FQGNSA. CDR3 loop: CASSRAGT.

Note on this clonotype: The conserved phenylalanine or tryptophan normally closing the CDR3 is absent here, so this likely arose from a read error. This sequence joins TRBV7-9 and TRBJ1-5; D unclear. Trimming left V 5 bases short and J 5 bases short, with 10 bases between. CDR3 length: 13 residues. In germline, CDR1 is SEHNR, CDR2 FQNEAQ (reference sequence). The CDR3 DNA reads as TGTGCCAGCAGCCTACATACAGATCAGCCCCAGCATTCT. Encoded protein: CASSLHTDQPQHS.

The V and J genes are TRBV7-8 and TRBJ1-1; D might be TRBD1 (5 bases). The CDR3 consists of 14 residues. Germline lookup yields CDR1 SGHVS and CDR2 FQNEAQ. V dropped 1 base and J dropped 5 bases, with 11 bases sitting between them. CDR3 coding DNA: TGTGCCAGCAGCTTAGGGGCGGGACTGACTGAAGCTTTCTTT. This sequence encodes CASSLGAGLTEAFF.

This clonotype appeared many times. At one end the junction does not follow the germline gene, possibly because of a read error. The CDR3 nucleotides are TGCAGCGTCCCAGGGGCTTACGAGCGGTACTTC. Translation: CSVPGAYERYF. The V gene is TRBV29-1, the J gene TRBJ2-7; D might be TRBD1 (6 bases). There are 11 residues in the CDR3. Germline-derived CDR1 and CDR2 are SQVTM and ANQGSEA.

About this clonotype itself: This may come from a read error, since a much larger clone is one base off. The CDR3 end shows no conserved phenylalanine or tryptophan, and so a read error is likely. This chain links TRBV29-1 with TRBJ2-2, with TRBD2 as a possible D gene (6 bases). The CDR3 is 14 amino acids. V shed 7 bases and J shed 4 bases, with 16 bases lying between them. Germline CDR1 and CDR2: SQVTM and ANQGSEA. CDR3 DNA sequence: TGCAGCGCTGAGTCGGGGGATAGCACCGGGGAGCTGTTTTCT. It is translated as CSAESGDSTGELFS.

This clonotype was recorded many times. V gene TRBV7-9 combines with J gene TRBJ2-7; TRBD2 matches at 13 bases. The V segment lost 5 bases and the J segment 7 bases; nucleotides outside the gene matches: 5. The germline CDR1 and CDR2 sequences are SEHNR and FQNEAQ (reference sequence). The CDR3 runs 14 residues. The CDR3 DNA reads TGTGCCAGCAGCAGAACGGGACTAGCGGGGGAGCAGTACTTC. Its protein is CASSRTGLAGEQYF.

In this sample, this clonotype turned up once. The V gene is TRBV29-1, the J gene TRBJ1-5; D is unresolved. Per germline, CDR1 SQVTM and CDR2 ANQGSEA. V lost 8 bases and J lost 2, with 10 bases in between. This CDR3 is built from 12 residues. The CDR3 sequence: CSLEGRNQPQHF. For the CDR3, the DNA is TGCAGCTTAGAGGGTCGCAATCAGCCCCAGCATTTT.

About this clonotype: The DNA is omitted, as the CDR3 cannot be located on it reliably, and the CDR3 follows TCRdb's listing. V usage is TRBV11-1 and J usage is TRBJ1-2. The CDR3 spans 18 residues, counting both ends. CDR1 is SGHAT and CDR2 is FQDESV in the germline V gene (reference sequence). CDR3 residues: CASSLYICSASVGFGYTF.

A remark on this clonotype: It is unclear where the CDR3 begins or ends on the DNA, so no DNA is shown, and the CDR3 is as TCRdb lists it. The rearrangement uses TRBV29-1 and TRBJ1-1; TRBD1 was called by the table and not checked on the DNA. CDR1 is SQVTM and CDR2 is ANQGSEA in the germline V gene. The CDR3 has 18 residues if both end residues are counted. CDR3 amino acids: CSVWTGFGAGGWNTEAFF.

Note on this clonotype: It may be a read error: a sequence one base away is much more abundant. The rearrangement joins TRBV28 to TRBJ1-2; TRBD1 aligns across 7 bases. Germline CDR1 reads MDHEN; CDR2 reads SYDVKM. With 8 bases clipped from V and 7 bases from J, the junction kept 16 bases outside the gene matches. The CDR3 is 15 residues long. Here the CDR3 reads CASGSSLTGMGGYTF. DNA for the CDR3: TGTGCCAGCGGTTCTTCCCTGACAGGGATGGGTGGCTACACCTTC.

The table lists this clonotype with many counts. This chain uses TRBV12-3 or TRBV12-4 with TRBJ1-2; D is unclear. Trimming left V 6 bases short and J 6 bases short, with 11 bases between. The CDR3 length is 12 residues. DNA for the CDR3: TGTGCCAGCAGAGAGGACGGAGATGGCTACACCTTC. This encodes CASREDGDGYTF.

As for this clonotype: A much larger clone sits a single nucleotide away, making a read error possible. The genes are TRBV29-1 and TRBJ1-1; 8 bases map to TRBD1. CDR1 SQVTM and CDR2 ANQGSEA come from the germline V gene. The CDR3 totals 14 residues. The CDR3 region has the DNA TGCAGTGCTTTCGAACAGGGGGTGGGCACTGAAGCTTTCTTT. Its protein is CSAFEQGVGTEAFF.

The CDR3: CASSLGGQGAGEQYF. The CDR3 coding sequence is TGTGCCAGCAGCTTAGGGGGACAGGGGGCGGGTGAGCAGTACTTC. The rearrangement joins TRBV7-2 to TRBJ2-7, with 12 bases lining up with TRBD1. The CDR3 sequence is 15 residues long. The V and J ends lost 1 base and 7 bases, in that order; junction bases with no gene match: 5. CDR1 SGHTA and CDR2 FQGNSA come from the germline V gene. The variable domain in full, completed from reference TRBV7-2 and TRBJ2-7, reads GAGVSQSPSNKVTEKGKDVELRCDPISGHTALYWYRQSLGQGLEFLIYFQGNSAPDKSGLPSDRFSAERTGGSVSTLTIQRTQQEDSAVYLCASSLGGQGAGEQYFGPGTRLTVT.

This clonotype has ten or more counts. The J gene is TRBJ1-2, the V gene TRBV14; 8 nucleotides agree with TRBD1. Germline V gene lookup returns CDR1 SGHDN and CDR2 FVKESK. CDR3 size: 14 residues. Unmatched junction bases numbered 5, after V lost 4 bases and J lost 4 bases. This chain's CDR3 is CASSRDRHFYGYTF. The CDR3 DNA follows: TGTGCCAGCAGCCGGGACAGGCATTTCTATGGCTACACCTTC.

V is TRBV20-1 and J is TRBJ1-1, with TRBD1 matching over 7 bases. V was pared by 7 bases and J by 0 bases, with 5 bases of the junction left unmatched. The CDR3 is 13 residues long. The V gene's germline CDR1 is DFQATT and CDR2 SNEGSKA (reference sequence). CDR3 DNA: TGCAGTGTTAGGGGACAGATGAACACTGAAGCTTTCTTT. Protein: CSVRGQMNTEAFF.

This clonotype was observed many times. CDR3 loop: CAISEPKCQETQYF. CDR3 DNA sequence: TGTGCCATCAGTGAGCCAAAATGCCAAGAGACCCAGTACTTC. The chain links TRBV10-3 to TRBJ2-5; D not resolved. The CDR3 runs to 14 residues. Per the germline V gene, CDR1 is ENHRY and CDR2 is SYGVKD. Trimming pared 2 bases from V and 1 base from J, leaving 8 bases between.

This clonotype occurred many times. The J gene is TRBJ2-2, the V gene TRBV2; 9 bases agree with TRBD1. The CDR3 contains 17 residues. Trimming at V came to 4 bases and at J to 0 bases, leaving 6 bases not matched to a gene. Germline values: CDR1 SNHLY, CDR2 FYNNEI. The CDR3 DNA follows: TGTGCCAGCAGTGTAGGGGACAGGGTCGCGAACACCGGGGAGCTGTTTTTT. Its translation is CASSVGDRVANTGELFF.

The genes are TRBV10-3 and TRBJ2-5; D gene ambiguous. Germline lookup yields CDR1 ENHRY and CDR2 SYGVKD. CDR3 length equals 11 residues. V lost 8 bases to trimming and J lost 5 bases, with 9 bases between them. The CDR3 is CAIGQAETQYF. CDR3 in DNA: TGTGCCATCGGGCAAGCGGAGACCCAGTACTTC.

The J gene is TRBJ2-5, the V gene TRBV24-1; D is perhaps TRBD2 (5 bases). The CDR3 runs to 14 residues. Deletions cut 4 bases from V and 4 bases from J, with 12 bases between. In germline, CDR1 is KGHDR, CDR2 SFDVKD. The chain's CDR3 is CATSDGNWRETQYF. The CDR3 DNA sequence: TGTGCCACCAGTGACGGGAATTGGAGAGAGACCCAGTACTTC.

By frequency in the sample, this clonotype is medium-sized (0.01 to 0.1%). The V and J genes are TRBV9 and TRBJ1-2; D possibly corresponds to TRBD1 (5 bases). This CDR3 is built from 14 residues. Deletions cut 0 bases from V and 2 bases from J, with 8 bases between. Germline CDR1 and CDR2: SGDLS and YYNGEE. The DNA for the CDR3 is TGTGCCAGCAGCGTAGGTGGGACCAACTATGGCTACACCTTC. Protein: CASSVGGTNYGYTF.

This clonotype was detected ten times or more. The V call is TRBV5-1, the J call TRBJ2-2; a weak D match, TRBD2 (6 bases). The ends were cut back, 8 bases at V and 4 bases at J, with 24 bases in the middle. The length of the CDR3 is 17 residues. Germline CDR1 reads SGHRS; CDR2 reads YFSETQ. The CDR3 DNA follows: TGCGCCAGTTTCCAGGGACGGCGGGAAGGCGCCACCGGGGAGCTGTTTTTT. Protein sequence: CASFQGRREGATGELFF.

This clonotype has ten or more counts. The chain couples TRBV7-3 to TRBJ1-1; 7 bases are a match to TRBD1. Germline trimming cut 5 bases from V and 1 base from J; bases unmatched to any gene: 1. CDR3 size: 13 residues. Germline V gives CDR1 SGHTA, CDR2 FQGTGA. The CDR3 sequence is CASSEGANTEAFF. CDR3 DNA: TGTGCCAGCAGCGAGGGGGCGAACACTGAAGCTTTCTTT.

This clonotype was detected ten times or more. The chain combines TRBV14 with TRBJ2-2; no firm D call. Germline-derived CDR1 and CDR2 are SGHDN and FVKESK. Between the trimmed V and J ends, which lost 4 bases and 7 bases, there was a span of 13 bases. The CDR3 runs 14 residues. The DNA for the CDR3 is TGTGCCAGCAGCCCTACCCGGTGGGGCGGGGAGCTGTTTTTT. This translates into CASSPTRWGGELFF.

The J gene is TRBJ2-7, the V gene TRBV7-2; TRBD2 matches 10 bases. Germline CDR1 and CDR2: SGHTA and FQGNSA. The junction had 15 bases not matched to a gene; V was cut back by 4 bases and J by 3 bases. This CDR3 spans 18 amino acids. The CDR3 DNA is TGTGCCAGCAGCTCATCGGGCCGACTAGCGGGTGGGGACTACGAGCAGTACTTC. The encoded protein is CASSSSGRLAGGDYEQYF.

The DNA of the CDR3 is TGTGCCACCCAAGGGAGGTACGAGCAGTACTTC. Its translation: CATQGRYEQYF. The chain recombines TRBV10-3 with TRBJ2-7, with D perhaps TRBD2 (6 bases). The V end lost 10 bases, the J end lost 4 bases, and 11 bases lay between the germline ends. The CDR3 consists of 11 residues. The germline V gene has CDR1 ENHRY and CDR2 SYGVKD.

V is TRBV13 and J is TRBJ1-4; D call uncertain. V lost 4 bases and J 11 bases, leaving 2 bases between the germline ends. The CDR3 spans 9 residues. CDR1 is PRHDT and CDR2 is FYEKMQ in the germline V gene (reference sequence). CDR3 DNA sequence: TGTGCCAGCAGCTGGAAACTGTTTTTT. Amino acids: CASSWKLFF.